Shown below are 9 T cell receptor beta chains from a single sample sequenced in a study of cytomegalovirus exposure and HLA in healthy donors. 13 Jbeta primers and 60 Vbeta primers were used for the PCR. The protocol was immunoSEQ multiplex PCR, while the TCRdb copy is restricted to in-frame clones and leaves out a portion. The data contain roughly 100,000 clones, over 75% of them seen just once; the ten biggest clones take up roughly 5%. The specimen sequenced was PBMCs. Every receptor here comes from a man aged 55 to 70 in good health and CMV-seropositive.

The rearrangement links TRBV6-1 to TRBJ2-3; 7 bases are a match to TRBD2. Per germline, CDR1 MNHNS and CDR2 SASEGT. The CDR3 runs 17 residues. V trimming: 0 bases; J trimming: 5 bases; junction bases outside the gene matches: 11. Written as DNA, the CDR3 is TGTGCCAGCAGTGAAGCTGAAACTAGCGCTAAGAGAGATACGCAGTATTTT. This gives the protein CASSEAETSAKRDTQYF.

The J gene is TRBJ1-5, the V gene TRBV6-5, with 11 bases that match TRBD1. Germline CDR1 reads MNHEY; CDR2 reads SVGAGI. The CDR3 is made up of 14 amino acids. The V gene end was trimmed by 6 bases and the J gene end by 5 bases; junction bases not matched to a gene: 3. For the CDR3, the DNA is TGTGCCAGCAGAAGGGACAGGGGGTATCAGCCCCAGCATTTT. Translating it yields CASRRDRGYQPQHF.

The chain employs TRBV29-1 and TRBJ2-4; TRBD1 agrees at 8 bases. The V segment lost 3 bases and the J segment 5 bases; nucleotides outside the gene matches: 6. This CDR3 has 14 residues. CDR1 and CDR2 (germline): SQVTM, ANQGSEA. This CDR3 reads CSVEGTRGQNIQYF. DNA for the CDR3: TGCAGCGTTGAGGGGACCAGGGGGCAAAACATTCAGTACTTC.

This chain connects TRBV6-1 to TRBJ2-5, with D perhaps matching TRBD2 (5 bases). The V end lost 3 bases, the J end lost 9 bases, and 11 bases lay between the germline ends. CDR3 size: 12 residues. Germline assignment: CDR1 MNHNS and CDR2 SASEGT. The CDR3, as DNA: TGTGCCAGCAGTGAGAGAGTGAGGGCCCAGTACTTC. It translates to CASSERVRAQYF.

The chain couples TRBV5-1 to TRBJ1-5, with D unresolved. Per germline, CDR1 SGHRS and CDR2 YFSETQ. CDR3 length equals 14 residues. V was pared by 0 bases and J by 0 bases, with 4 bases between. CDR3 DNA sequence: TGCGCCAGCAGCTTGGATCATAGCAATCAGCCCCAGCATTTT. This translates into CASSLDHSNQPQHF.

This clone was seen only a few times. The V gene is TRBV12-5, the J gene TRBJ2-5; unclear D gene. V lost 7 bases to trimming and J lost 5 bases, with 5 bases between them. The CDR3 runs 10 residues. The V gene's germline CDR1 is LGHNT and CDR2 FRNRAP. CDR3 coding DNA: TGTGCTAGTGCCCTTGAGACCCAGTACTTC. It yields the protein CASALETQYF.

V gene TRBV2 combines with J gene TRBJ2-3; D ambiguous. The V and J ends lost 10 bases and 6 bases respectively, with 14 bases between them. The CDR3 has 12 residues. From germline, CDR1 is SNHLY and CDR2 FYNNEI. CDR3 amino acids: CATSTSSDTQYF. For the CDR3, the DNA is TGTGCCACCTCGACTTCGTCTGATACGCAGTATTTT.

The V gene is TRBV28, the J gene TRBJ1-2; TRBD1 aligns across 11 bases. CDR3 size: 13 residues. V lost 2 bases, J lost 7 bases, and 0 bases stayed unmatched. Germline values: CDR1 MDHEN, CDR2 SYDVKM. The DNA of the CDR3 is TGTGCCAGCAGTTTAGGACAGGGGGCTGGCTACACCTTC. This encodes CASSLGQGAGYTF.

In this sample, this clone turned up a few times. The rearrangement joins TRBV25-1 to TRBJ2-3; 9 bases fit TRBD1. Germline assignment: CDR1 MGHDK and CDR2 SYGVNS. V lost 6 bases, J lost 3 bases, and 13 bases stayed unmatched. CDR3 length: 17 residues. The CDR3 sequence: CASRPGTGSSATDTQYF. The CDR3 DNA sequence: TGTGCCAGCAGACCCGGGACAGGGAGTTCGGCGACAGATACGCAGTATTTT.